The source of this TCR beta chain is a study of T cells after yellow fever vaccination. Study information: Each low-cell-number fraction was prepared by means of SMART-Seq v4 Ultra Low Input.

They built TCR cDNA with 5'RACE template switching, a step that put in a universal primer site and UMIs. TCRdb re-called the 5' RACE reads through MiXCR, storing one row per CDR3 protein. The profile shows about 630,000 distinct CDR3 sequences, around 12% of them singletons. Study-wide results and caveats: Researchers cautioned that FACS-sorted repertoires could harbor abundant clonotypes contaminating from the bulk population.

Deletions cut 2 bases from V and 0 bases from J, with 11 bases between. The CDR3 loop spans 15 amino acids. Germline V gene lookup returns CDR1 LGHNA and CDR2 YNFKEQ. The table lists this clonotype with many counts. Its specificity is not known. The V gene is TRBV4-2, the J gene TRBJ2-7; D perhaps matches TRBD2 (6 bases). The receptor was isolated from a man younger than 40 who received the YFV17D yellow fever vaccine. Source: PBMCs, taken on the day of the yellow fever booster vaccination. In DNA, the CDR3 is TGTGCCAGCAGCCAAAGCGGGCCGAGCTCCTACGAGCAGTACTTC. The encoded protein is CASSQSGPSSYEQYF.